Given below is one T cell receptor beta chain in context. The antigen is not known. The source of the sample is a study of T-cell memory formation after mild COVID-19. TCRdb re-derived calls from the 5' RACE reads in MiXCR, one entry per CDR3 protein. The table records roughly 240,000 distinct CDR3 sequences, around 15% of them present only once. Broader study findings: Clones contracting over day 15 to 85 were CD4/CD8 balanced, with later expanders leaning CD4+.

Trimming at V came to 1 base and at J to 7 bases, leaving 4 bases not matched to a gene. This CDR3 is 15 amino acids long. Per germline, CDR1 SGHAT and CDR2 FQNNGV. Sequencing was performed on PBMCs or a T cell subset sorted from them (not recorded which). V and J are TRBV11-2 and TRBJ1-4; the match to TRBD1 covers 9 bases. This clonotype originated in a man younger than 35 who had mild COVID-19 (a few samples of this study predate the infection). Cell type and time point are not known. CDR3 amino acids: CASSLGGQGFEKLFF. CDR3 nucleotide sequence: TGTGCCAGCAGCTTAGGTGGACAGGGGTTTGAAAAACTGTTTTTT. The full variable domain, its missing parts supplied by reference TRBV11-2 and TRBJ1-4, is EAGVAQSPRYKIIEKRQSVAFWCNPISGHATLYWYQQILGQGPKLLIQFQNNGVVDDSQLPKDRFSAERLKGVDSTLKIQPAKLEDSAVYLCASSLGGQGFEKLFFGSGTQLSVL.